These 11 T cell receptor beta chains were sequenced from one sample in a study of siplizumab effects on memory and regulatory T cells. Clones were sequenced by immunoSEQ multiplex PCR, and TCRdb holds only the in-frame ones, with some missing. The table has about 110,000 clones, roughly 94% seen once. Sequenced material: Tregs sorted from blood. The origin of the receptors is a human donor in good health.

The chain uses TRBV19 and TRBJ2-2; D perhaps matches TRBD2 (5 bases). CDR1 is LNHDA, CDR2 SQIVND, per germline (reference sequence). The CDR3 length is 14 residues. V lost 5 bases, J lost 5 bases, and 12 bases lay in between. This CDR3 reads CASSANRGTGELFF. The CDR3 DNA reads TGTGCCAGTAGTGCCAACCGGGGTACCGGGGAGCTGTTTTTT.

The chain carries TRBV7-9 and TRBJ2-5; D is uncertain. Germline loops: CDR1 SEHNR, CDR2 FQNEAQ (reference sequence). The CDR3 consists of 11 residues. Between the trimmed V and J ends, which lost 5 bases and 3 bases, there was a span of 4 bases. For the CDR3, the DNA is TGTGCCAGCAGCCAAGAAGAGACCCAGTACTTC. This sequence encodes CASSQEETQYF.

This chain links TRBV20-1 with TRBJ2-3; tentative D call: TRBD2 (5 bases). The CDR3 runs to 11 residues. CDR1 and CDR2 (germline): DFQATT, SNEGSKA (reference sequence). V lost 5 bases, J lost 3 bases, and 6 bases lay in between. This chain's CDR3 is CSARETDTQYF. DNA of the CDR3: TGCAGTGCTCGGGAAACAGATACGCAGTATTTT.

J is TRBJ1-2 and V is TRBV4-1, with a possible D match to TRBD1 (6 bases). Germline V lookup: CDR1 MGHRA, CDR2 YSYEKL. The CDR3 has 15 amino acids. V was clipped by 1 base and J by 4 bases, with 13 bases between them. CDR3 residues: CASSQATGTIYGYTF. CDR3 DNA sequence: TGCGCCAGCAGCCAAGCCACCGGGACAATCTATGGCTACACCTTC.

For the CDR3, the DNA is TGTGCCACCCTCCGTGCAGGGTCAGGGCAGCCCCAGCATTTT. Translating it yields CATLRAGSGQPQHF. The chain carries TRBV6-1 and TRBJ1-5; perhaps TRBD1 as D (5 bases). Trimming left V 10 bases short and J 7 bases short, with 20 bases between. The V gene's germline CDR1 is MNHNS and CDR2 SASEGT. CDR3 length equals 14 residues.

CDR3 amino acids: CASSSRPGTEAFF. The CDR3 DNA follows: TGTGCCAGCAGCTCCCGCCCGGGGACTGAAGCTTTCTTT. The chain has TRBV7-9 and TRBJ1-1; D uncertain. This CDR3 spans 13 amino acids. CDR1 is SEHNR, CDR2 FQNEAQ, per germline (reference sequence). V lost 4 bases to trimming and J lost 5 bases, with 11 bases between them.

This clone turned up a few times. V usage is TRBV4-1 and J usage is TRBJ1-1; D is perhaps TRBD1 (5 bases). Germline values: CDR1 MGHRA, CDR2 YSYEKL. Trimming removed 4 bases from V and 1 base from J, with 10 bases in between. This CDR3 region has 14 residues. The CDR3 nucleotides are TGCGCCAGCAGCCCAGCCGGGGGGAACACTGAAGCTTTCTTT. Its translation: CASSPAGGNTEAFF.

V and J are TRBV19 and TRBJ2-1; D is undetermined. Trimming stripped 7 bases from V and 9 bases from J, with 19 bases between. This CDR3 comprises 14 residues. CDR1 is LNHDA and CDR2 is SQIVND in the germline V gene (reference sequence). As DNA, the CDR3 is TGTGCCAGTAAACCGAGTCTGCCCGCTCTTGAGCAGTTCTTC. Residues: CASKPSLPALEQFF.

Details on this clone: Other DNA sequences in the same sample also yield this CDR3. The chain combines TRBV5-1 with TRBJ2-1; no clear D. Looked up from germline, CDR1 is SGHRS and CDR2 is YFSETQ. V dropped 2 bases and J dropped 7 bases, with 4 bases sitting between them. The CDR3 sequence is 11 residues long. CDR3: CASSLENEQFF. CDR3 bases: TGCGCCAGCAGCTTAGAGAATGAGCAGTTCTTC.

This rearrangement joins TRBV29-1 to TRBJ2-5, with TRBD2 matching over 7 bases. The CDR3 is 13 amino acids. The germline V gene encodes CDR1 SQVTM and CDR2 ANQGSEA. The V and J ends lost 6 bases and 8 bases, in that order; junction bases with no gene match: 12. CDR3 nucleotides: TGCAGCGTCGGCCGGGACTACCTCTCCACCCAGTACTTC. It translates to CSVGRDYLSTQYF.

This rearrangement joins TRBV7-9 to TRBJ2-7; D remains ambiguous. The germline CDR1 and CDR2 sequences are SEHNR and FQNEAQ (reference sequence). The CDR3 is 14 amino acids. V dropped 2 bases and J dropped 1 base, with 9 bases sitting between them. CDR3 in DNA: TGTGCCAGCAGCTTAAACCGCATATCCTACGAGCAGTACTTC. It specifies CASSLNRISYEQYF.